This T cell receptor (beta chain) derives from a study of blood T cell repertoires in COVID-19. Under the authors' procedure: Counts of nucleated cells, estimated from reference gene primer amplification, were obtained. The assay was immunoSEQ multiplex PCR, and TCRdb's table has in-frame clones only and misses some. The D gene and trimming were derived from the DNA, and the V and J assignments and clone size from that table. The table lists some 150,000 clones, more than 75% of them singletons, with 2.5% to 4% in the top ten. The germline V gene has CDR1 SGHNT and CDR2 YENEEA. The CDR3 is 13 amino acids. Between the trimmed V and J ends, which lost 5 bases and 4 bases, there was a span of 8 bases.

The TCR originated in a man between 65 and 80 years old with acute or convalescent COVID-19. Sequenced input: peripheral blood. The chain is built from TRBV11-3 and TRBJ2-2; D is uncertain. CDR3 region: CASSVISTGELFF. In DNA form, the CDR3 reads TGTGCCAGCAGCGTTATATCCACCGGGGAGCTGTTTTTT. Based on the CDR3 plus reference TRBV11-3 and TRBJ2-2, the full variable domain is EAGVVQSPRYKIIEKKQPVAFWCNPISGHNTLYWYLQNLGQGPELLIRYENEEAVDDSQLPKDRFSAERLKGVDSTLKIQPAELGDSAVYLCASSVISTGELFFGEGSRLTVL.